Shown below are 11 T cell receptor beta chains from a single sample sequenced in a study of metastatic and nonmetastatic thyroid tumors. Using MiXCR, TCRdb reanalyzed the PCR reads. The sample lists about 93,000 clones; 9.5% to 15% were seen once. No treatment had been given to any patient before thyroid surgery. Sequenced material: blood. These receptors were taken from a female donor with papillary thyroid cancer or a benign thyroid nodule (not recorded which). Some clones in this sample may be carry-over from other donors' samples.

This clone appeared many times. The identical CDR3 is also encoded by other nucleotide sequences in the sample. The chain employs TRBV2 and TRBJ2-7; 9 bases are shared with TRBD1. The germline V gene encodes CDR1 SNHLY and CDR2 FYNNEI. The junction had 14 bases not matched to a gene; V was cut back by 11 bases and J by 3 bases. The CDR3 extends over 15 amino acids. CDR3 sequence reads: CAAKNNRGQIYEQYF. In DNA form, the CDR3 reads TGTGCCGCAAAAAACAACAGGGGGCAAATCTACGAGCAGTACTTC. Full variable domain (outside the CDR3, taken from reference TRBV2 and TRBJ2-7): EPEVTQTPSHQVTQMGQEVILRCVPISNHLYFYWYRQILGQKVEFLVSFYNNEISEKSEIFDDQFSVERPDGSNFTLKIRSTKLEDSAMYFCAAKNNRGQIYEQYFGPGTRLTVT.

Comments on this clone: A much larger clone differs from this one at a single base, so this may be a read error. This sample includes further DNA sequences coding for the same CDR3. J is TRBJ2-5 and V is TRBV5-1, with D uncertain. Germline CDR1 is SGHRS and CDR2 is YFSETQ. Trimming pared 1 base from V and 3 bases from J, leaving 7 bases between. The CDR3 extends over 13 amino acids. In nucleotides, the CDR3 is TGCGCCAGCAGCTTGTCGGGTAAAGAGACCCAGTACTTC. Its protein is CASSLSGKETQYF.

The chain couples TRBV15 to TRBJ2-7; D is unclear. The CDR3 runs to 15 residues. Trimming left V 0 bases short and J 1 base short, with 10 bases between. Germline V gives CDR1 LNHNV, CDR2 YYDKDF (reference sequence). This CDR3 reads CATSRDLWSSYEQYF. The CDR3 DNA follows: TGTGCCACCAGCAGAGATTTGTGGTCTTCCTACGAGCAGTACTTC.

The chain has TRBV5-4 and TRBJ2-2; no clear D gene. Between the trimmed V and J ends, which lost 5 bases and 0 bases, there was a span of 11 bases. Germline V gene sequence: CDR1 SGHNT, CDR2 YYREEE (reference sequence). The CDR3 totals 15 residues. As DNA, the CDR3 is TGTGCCAGCAGACAAGACTCCTCGAACACCGGGGAGCTGTTTTTT. Translated: CASRQDSSNTGELFF.

In the case of this clone: This may be a read error: a much more frequent sequence differs by one nucleotide. The same CDR3 arises from other DNA sequences in this sample as well. The chain carries TRBV9 and TRBJ1-1; D unclear. V lost 3 bases and J lost 3, with 18 bases in between. Germline CDR1 and CDR2: SGDLS and YYNGEE. CDR3 length: 16 residues. CDR3 coding DNA: TGTGCCAGCAGCGGTACACCGGGAGGGAGATACACTGAAGCTTTCTTT. Translation: CASSGTPGGRYTEAFF.

With regard to this clone: One junction end does not reproduce the germline sequence, and a read error may be involved. The chain couples TRBV28 to TRBJ1-1, with D unresolved. The CDR3 spans 13 residues. The germline V gene has CDR1 MDHEN and CDR2 SYDVKM. The CDR3 DNA reads TGTGCCAGCAGTTTGGCACTGAACAATGAAGCTTTCTTT. It is translated as CASSLALNNEAFF.

This clone was observed many times. J is TRBJ1-1 and V is TRBV20-1, with D perhaps TRBD1 (6 bases). V gave up 0 bases and J gave up 4 bases, with 21 bases separating them. Per the germline V gene, CDR1 is DFQATT and CDR2 is SNEGSKA (reference sequence). The CDR3 sequence is 17 residues long. The CDR3 spells CSARDRGGMGVGTEAFF. The DNA of the CDR3 is TGCAGTGCTAGAGATCGCGGGGGCATGGGGGTTGGCACTGAAGCTTTCTTT.

In its sample, this clone was seen many times. CDR3 sequence: CASSPWGAASYNEQFF. As DNA, the CDR3 is TGTGCCAGCAGCCCCTGGGGAGCAGCCTCCTACAATGAGCAGTTCTTC. The rearrangement joins TRBV7-8 to TRBJ2-1; perhaps TRBD2 as D (5 bases). This CDR3 is 16 amino acids long. CDR1 is SGHVS, CDR2 FQNEAQ, per germline. Trimming took off 5 bases at V and 0 bases at J, with 14 bases between the two ends.

Notes on this clone: A junction end diverges from the germline sequence, so it may reflect a read error. The rearrangement uses TRBV19 and TRBJ1-2, with 9 bases identical to TRBD1. Per germline, CDR1 LNHDA and CDR2 SQIVND (reference sequence). CDR3 length: 13 amino acids. CDR3 bases: TGTGCCAGTAGTCCGGACAGGGGATATGGCTACGCCTTC. Protein product: CASSPDRGYGYAF.

This clone was observed at least ten times. This sequence may be a read error, since a much larger clone differs from it by one base. The chain links TRBV12-3 or TRBV12-4 to TRBJ2-5; possibly TRBD1 for D (6 bases). The CDR3 runs to 11 residues. Trimming removed 7 bases from V and 7 bases from J, with 10 bases in between. CDR3 sequence reads: CASKLGGTQYF. The CDR3 coding sequence is TGTGCCAGCAAACTAGGGGGGACCCAGTACTTC.

This clone was counted ten times or more. For the CDR3, the DNA is TGCGCCAGCAGCCAAGATTCGGGACAGGGGATCTACAATGAGCAGTTCTTC. This gives the protein CASSQDSGQGIYNEQFF. The gene calls are TRBV4-1 and TRBJ2-1, with 10 nucleotides matching TRBD1. Germline values: CDR1 MGHRA, CDR2 YSYEKL. This CDR3 region has 17 residues. V dropped 0 bases and J dropped 3; count of bases not matched to a gene: 5.